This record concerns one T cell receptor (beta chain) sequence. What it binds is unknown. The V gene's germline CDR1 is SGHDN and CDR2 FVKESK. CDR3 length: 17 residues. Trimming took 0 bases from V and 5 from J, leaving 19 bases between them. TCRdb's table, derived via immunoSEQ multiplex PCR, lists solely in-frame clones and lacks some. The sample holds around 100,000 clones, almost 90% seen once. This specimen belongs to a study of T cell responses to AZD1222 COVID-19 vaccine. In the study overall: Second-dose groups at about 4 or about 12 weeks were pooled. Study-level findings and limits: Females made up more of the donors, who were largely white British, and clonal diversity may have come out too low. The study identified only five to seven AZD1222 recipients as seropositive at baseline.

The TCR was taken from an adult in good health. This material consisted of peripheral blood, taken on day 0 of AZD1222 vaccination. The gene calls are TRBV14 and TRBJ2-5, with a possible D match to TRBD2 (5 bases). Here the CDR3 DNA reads TGTGCCAGCAGCCAAGATTCTGTTGGACTCACGATTGAGACCCAGTACTTC. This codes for CASSQDSVGLTIETQYF.